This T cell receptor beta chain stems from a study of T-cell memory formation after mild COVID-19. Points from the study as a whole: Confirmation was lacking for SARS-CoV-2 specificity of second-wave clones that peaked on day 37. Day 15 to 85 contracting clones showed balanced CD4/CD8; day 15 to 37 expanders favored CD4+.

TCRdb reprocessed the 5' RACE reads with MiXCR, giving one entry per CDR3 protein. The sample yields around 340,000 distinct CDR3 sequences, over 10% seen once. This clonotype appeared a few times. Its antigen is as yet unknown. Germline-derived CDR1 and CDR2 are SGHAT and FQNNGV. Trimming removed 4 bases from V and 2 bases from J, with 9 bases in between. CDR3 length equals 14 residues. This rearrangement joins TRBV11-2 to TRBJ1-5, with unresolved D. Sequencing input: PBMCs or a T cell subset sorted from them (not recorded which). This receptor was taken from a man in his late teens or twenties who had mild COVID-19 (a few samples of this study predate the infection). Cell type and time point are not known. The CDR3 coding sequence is TGTGCCAGCAGCTCCGGACGGGGCAATCAGCCCCAGCATTTT. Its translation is CASSSGRGNQPQHF.